This T cell receptor beta chain was sequenced for a study of T cell changes during pregnancy in multiple sclerosis. Germline-derived CDR1 and CDR2 are LGHNA and YNFKEQ. The CDR3 loop spans 14 amino acids. The V and J ends lost 2 bases and 3 bases respectively, with 11 bases between them. Method: immunoSEQ multiplex PCR; TCRdb's copy keeps in-frame clones and lacks some. The sample gives roughly 58,000 clones, roughly 90% of which show up once; roughly 3.2% is in the top ten. The chain links TRBV4-2 to TRBJ2-7, with a tentative D call TRBD1 (6 bases). The material sequenced was CD8+ T cells from peripheral blood mononuclear cells, taken before pregnancy. The TCR comes from a female donor with multiple sclerosis, enrolled in a pregnancy study. The CDR3 bases are TGTGCCAGCAGCCAAAACAGGGAGATCTACGAGCAGTACTTC. Encoded protein: CASSQNREIYEQYF.